The subject of this entry is one T cell receptor beta chain. What it binds is unknown. The sample belongs to a study of T cell repertoires in cytomegalovirus infection. Notes on the study in general: Pooled public TCR beta family frequency picked out CMV carriers with the relevant HLA.

The germline V and J ends were trimmed by 2 bases and 8 bases, with 19 bases remaining between them. The CDR3 spans 16 residues. Germline V gives CDR1 MDHEN, CDR2 SYDVKM. TCRdb used MiXCR to reprocess the reads, holding one entry per CDR3 protein. Among some 320,000 distinct CDR3 sequences listed, 9% to 9.5% were seen once. The J gene is TRBJ2-1, the V gene TRBV28; a possible D gene is TRBD1 (5 bases). The sequenced material came from PBMCs. This TCR was recovered from a human donor in good health (CMV status not recorded). Some clones in this sample may be carry-over from other donors' samples. CDR3 sequence (DNA): TGTGCCAGCAGTTTAACGATAGCCAGGGATAGAGATGAGCAGTTCTTC. It encodes CASSLTIARDRDEQFF.